This T cell receptor beta chain originates from a study of blood T cell repertoires in COVID-19. The germline CDR1 and CDR2 sequences are SGHTA and FQGNSA. V lost 4 bases, J lost 3 bases, and 13 bases lay in between. The CDR3 runs to 14 residues. Measured with immunoSEQ multiplex PCR; TCRdb has only the in-frame clones, and not every one. The sample carries just over 250,000 clones, roughly 90% recorded once. The receptor comes from a man in his sixties who had recovered from COVID-19. Sequencing was carried out using peripheral blood. The chain has TRBV7-2 and TRBJ2-7, with D perhaps TRBD1 (5 bases). CDR3 DNA: TGTGCCAGCAGCTCTAACCAGGGCTTCTACGAGCAGTACTTC. This codes for CASSSNQGFYEQYF.